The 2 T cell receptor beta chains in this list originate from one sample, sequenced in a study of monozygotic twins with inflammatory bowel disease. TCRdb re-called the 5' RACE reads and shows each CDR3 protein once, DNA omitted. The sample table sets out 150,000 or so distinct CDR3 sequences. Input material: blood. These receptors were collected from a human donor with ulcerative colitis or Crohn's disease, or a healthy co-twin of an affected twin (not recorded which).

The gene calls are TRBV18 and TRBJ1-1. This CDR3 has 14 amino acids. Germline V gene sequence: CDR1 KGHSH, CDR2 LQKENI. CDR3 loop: CASSPNQKNTEAFF.

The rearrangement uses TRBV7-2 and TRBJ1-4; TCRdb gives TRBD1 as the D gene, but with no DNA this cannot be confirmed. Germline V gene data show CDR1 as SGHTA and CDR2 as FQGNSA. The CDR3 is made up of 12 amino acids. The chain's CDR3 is CASSPPGPELFF.